The rows below give T cell receptor beta chains drawn from one sample of a study of vaccination effects on CD4 cells after COVID-19. Sequencing used immunoSEQ multiplex PCR; TCRdb keeps in-frame clones, though not all of them. The repertoire holds about 43,000 clones, with around three quarters as singletons. These receptors' antigens are unknown. Sequenced here: CD4+ T cells from PBMCs cultured with SARS-CoV-2 spike peptides, sampled before COVID-19 vaccination. These receptors all stem from a human donor who received a COVID-19 vaccine. CDR3s include the opening cysteine and the closing phenylalanine or tryptophan. The D gene is left open where the match is weak. Clone size, where shown, is once, few, many, or a class for clones that have expanded.

TRBJ1-4	.	TRBV19	.	TGTGCCAGTAGTATAAAAAGGGGCGTTACAACTAATGAAAAACTGTTTTTT	CASSIKRGVTTNEKLFF
TRBJ1-5	TRBD1	TRBV6-5	.	TGTGCCAGCGGGACAGCTGGGCATCAGCCCCAGCATTTT	CASGTAGHQPQHF
TRBJ1-1	.	TRBV6-5	.	TGTGCCAGCAGGCCCCCGGGGTCCACTGAAGCTTTCTTT	CASRPPGSTEAFF
TRBJ1-4	TRBD1	TRBV2	.	TGTGCCAGCAGTACCGGGACAGGGTCGGAAAAACTGTTTTTT	CASSTGTGSEKLFF
TRBJ1-5	.	TRBV18	.	TGTGCCAGCTCTTCCCAGGACGCCGGAGGGCCCCAGCATTTT	CASSSQDAGGPQHF
TRBJ2-1	TRBD2	TRBV5-1	.	TGCGCCAGCAGCTTGGCCGAGGGACTAGCGGGGAACAATGAGCAGTTCTTC	CASSLAEGLAGNNEQFF
TRBJ1-4	.	TRBV2	.	TGTGCCAGCAGTGAACAGGGAAATGAAAAACTGTTTTTT	CASSEQGNEKLFF
TRBJ2-5	TRBD2	TRBV6-5	.	TGTGCCAGCACCATCTACCCCGGGGGGGAGACCCAGTACTTC	CASTIYPGGETQYF
TRBJ1-2	TRBD1	TRBV11-2	.	TGTGCCAGCATCCCTGGGACAGGTCGAGCTAACTATGGCTACACCTTC	CASIPGTGRANYGYTF
TRBJ2-5	.	TRBV7-9	once	TGTGCCAGCAGCATCGGGACACAAGAGACCCAGTACTTC	CASSIGTQETQYF
TRBJ2-1	TRBD1	TRBV12-3/TRBV12-4	few	TGTGCCAGCAGTGATAGGACAGGAGAGTTCTTC	CASSDRTGEFF
TRBJ1-5	.	TRBV10-3	once	TGTGCCATCGGAGAGCACAATCAGCCCCAGCATTTT	CAIGEHNQPQHF
TRBJ1-4	TRBD1	TRBV19	once	TGTGCCAGTAGTTCCCCCGGGACAGATAAAAAACTGTTTTTT	CASSSPGTDKKLFF
TRBJ2-5	TRBD1	TRBV24-1	.	TGTGCCACCAGTGTCCCAGGGGGCATGGAGACCCAGTACTTC	CATSVPGGMETQYF
TRBJ1-6	.	TRBV7-3	few	TGTGCCAGCAGCTTTCGAGGGAATTCACCCCTCCACTTT	CASSFRGNSPLHF
TRBJ1-1	.	TRBV2	.	TGTGCCAGCAGTAGACAGCCGAACACTGAAGCTTTCTTT	CASSRQPNTEAFF
TRBJ2-2	.	TRBV4-1	.	TGCGCCAGCAGCCCGGGAGCCCGGGGGACCGGGGAGCTGTTTTTT	CASSPGARGTGELFF
TRBJ1-5	.	TRBV18	.	TGTGCCAGCTCACGAGTAGGCAGTAGCAATCAGCCCCAGCATTTT	CASSRVGSSNQPQHF
TRBJ1-5	.	TRBV9	.	TGTGCCAGCAGCGTAGGGGGCCTGGGGGAGCCCCAGCATTTT	CASSVGGLGEPQHF
TRBJ1-5	.	TRBV7-2	.	TGTGCCAGCAGCCCAACTGGGTTGAGCAATCAGCCCCAGCATTTT	CASSPTGLSNQPQHF
TRBJ1-1	TRBD1	TRBV10-3	.	TGTGCCATCAGTGAGAGGGAGGGGGCCCAAAACACTGAAGCTTTCTTT	CAISEREGAQNTEAFF
TRBJ1-6	.	TRBV5-1	.	TGCGCCAGCAGCTTGGTCGGGGAAAGGACCCTCCACTTT	CASSLVGERTLHF
TRBJ2-2	.	TRBV3-1/TRBV3-2	.	TGTGCCAGCAGCCCCACAGGGTTGGGGACCGGGGAGCTGTTTTTT	CASSPTGLGTGELFF
TRBJ1-3	.	TRBV4-1	.	TGCGCCAGCAGCCAACCGGGACGGAACTCTGGAAACACCATATATTTT	CASSQPGRNSGNTIYF